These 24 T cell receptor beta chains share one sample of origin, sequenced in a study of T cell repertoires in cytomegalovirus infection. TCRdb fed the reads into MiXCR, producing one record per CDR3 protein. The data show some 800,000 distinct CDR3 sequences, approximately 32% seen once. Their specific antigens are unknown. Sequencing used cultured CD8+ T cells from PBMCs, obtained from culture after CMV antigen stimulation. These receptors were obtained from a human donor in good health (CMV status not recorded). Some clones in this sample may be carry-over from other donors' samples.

CDR3 region: CASSPMSRILYNQPQHF. The DNA of the CDR3 is TGTGCCAGCAGTCCTATGAGCAGGATCCTTTACAATCAGCCCCAGCATTTT. This rearrangement joins TRBV6-1 to TRBJ1-5, with D hard to call. The CDR3 runs to 17 residues. Trimming took off 5 bases at V and 3 bases at J, with 20 bases between the two ends. Germline V gene lookup returns CDR1 MNHNS and CDR2 SASEGT.

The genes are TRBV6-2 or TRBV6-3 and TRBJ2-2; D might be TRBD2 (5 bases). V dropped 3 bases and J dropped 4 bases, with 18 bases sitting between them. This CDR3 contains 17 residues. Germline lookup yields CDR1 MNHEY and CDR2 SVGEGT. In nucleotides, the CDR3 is TGTGCCAGCAGTTATCCCCAGACTATGTCCTTCACCGGGGAGCTGTTTTTT. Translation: CASSYPQTMSFTGELFF.

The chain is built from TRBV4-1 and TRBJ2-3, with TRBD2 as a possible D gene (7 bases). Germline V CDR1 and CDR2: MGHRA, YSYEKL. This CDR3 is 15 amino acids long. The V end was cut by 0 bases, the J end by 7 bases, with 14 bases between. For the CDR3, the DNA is TGCGCCAGCAGCCAAGATAAGGGGGGGTACCATACGCAGTATTTT. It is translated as CASSQDKGGYHTQYF.

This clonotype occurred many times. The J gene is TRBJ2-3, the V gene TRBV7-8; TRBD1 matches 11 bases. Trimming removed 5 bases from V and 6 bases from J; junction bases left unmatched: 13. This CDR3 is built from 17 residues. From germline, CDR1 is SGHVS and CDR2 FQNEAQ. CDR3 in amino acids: CASSPGRGTGGGDTQYF. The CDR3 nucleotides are TGTGCCAGCAGCCCCGGGCGGGGGACAGGGGGAGGGGATACGCAGTATTTT. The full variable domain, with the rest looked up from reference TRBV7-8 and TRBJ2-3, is GAGVSQSPRYKVAKRGQDVALRCDPISGHVSLFWYQQALGQGPEFLTYFQNEAQLDKSGLPSDRFFAERPEGSVSTLKIQRTQQEDSAVYLCASSPGRGTGGGDTQYFGPGTRLTVL.

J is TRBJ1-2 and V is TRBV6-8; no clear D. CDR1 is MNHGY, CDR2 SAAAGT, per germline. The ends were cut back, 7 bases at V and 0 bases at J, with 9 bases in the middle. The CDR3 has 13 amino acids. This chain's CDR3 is CASTPAANYGYTF. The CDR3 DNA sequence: TGTGCCAGCACCCCGGCGGCTAACTATGGCTACACCTTC.

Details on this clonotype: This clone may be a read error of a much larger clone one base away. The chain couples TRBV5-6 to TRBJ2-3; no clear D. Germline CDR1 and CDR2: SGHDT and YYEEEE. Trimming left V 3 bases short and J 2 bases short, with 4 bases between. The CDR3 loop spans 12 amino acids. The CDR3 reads CASSWATDTQYF. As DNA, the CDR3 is TGTGCCAGCAGCTGGGCCACAGATACGCAGTATTTT.

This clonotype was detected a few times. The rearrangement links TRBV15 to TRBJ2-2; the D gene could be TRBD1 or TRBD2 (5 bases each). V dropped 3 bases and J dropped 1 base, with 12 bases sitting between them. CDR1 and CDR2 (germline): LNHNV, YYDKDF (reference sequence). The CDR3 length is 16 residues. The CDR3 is CATSSGVGVNTGELFF. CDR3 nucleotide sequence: TGTGCCACCAGCAGCGGGGTAGGGGTGAACACCGGGGAGCTGTTTTTT.

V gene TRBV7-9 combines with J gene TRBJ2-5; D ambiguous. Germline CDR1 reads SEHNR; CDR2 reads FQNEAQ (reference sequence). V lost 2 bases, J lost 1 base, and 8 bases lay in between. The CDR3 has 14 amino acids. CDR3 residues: CASSLIGVQETQYF. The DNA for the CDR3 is TGTGCCAGCAGCTTAATAGGAGTCCAAGAGACCCAGTACTTC. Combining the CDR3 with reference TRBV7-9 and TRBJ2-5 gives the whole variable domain DTGVSQNPRHKITKRGQNVTFRCDPISEHNRLYWYRQTLGQGPEFLTYFQNEAQLEKSRLLSDRFSAERPKGSFSTLEIQRTEQGDSAMYLCASSLIGVQETQYFGPGTRLLVL.

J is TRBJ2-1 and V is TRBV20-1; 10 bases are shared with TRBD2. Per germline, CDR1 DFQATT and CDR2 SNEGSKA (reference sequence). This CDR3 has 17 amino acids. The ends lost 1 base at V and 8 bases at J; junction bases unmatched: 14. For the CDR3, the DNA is TGCAGTGCTAGAGGGGGACTTCTAGCGGGGGATCTCTATGAGCAGTTCTTC. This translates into CSARGGLLAGDLYEQFF.

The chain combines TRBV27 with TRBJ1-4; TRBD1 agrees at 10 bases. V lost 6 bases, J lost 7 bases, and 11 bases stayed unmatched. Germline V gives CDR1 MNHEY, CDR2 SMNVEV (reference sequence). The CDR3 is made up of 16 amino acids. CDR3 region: CASSPLVDRGSEKLFF. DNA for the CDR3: TGTGCCAGCAGCCCACTTGTGGACAGGGGGAGTGAAAAACTGTTTTTT. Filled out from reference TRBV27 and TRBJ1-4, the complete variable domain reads EAQVTQNPRYLITVTGKKLTVTCSQNMNHEYMSWYRQDPGLGLRQIYYSMNVEVTDKGDVPEGYKVSRKEKRNFPLILESPSPNQTSLYFCASSPLVDRGSEKLFFGSGTQLSVL.

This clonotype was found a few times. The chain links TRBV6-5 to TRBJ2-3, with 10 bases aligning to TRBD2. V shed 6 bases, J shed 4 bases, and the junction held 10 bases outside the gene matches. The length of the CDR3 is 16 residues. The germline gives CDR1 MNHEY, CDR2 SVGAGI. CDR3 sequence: CASSPFSGGAPDTQYF. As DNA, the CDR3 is TGTGCCAGCAGCCCCTTCAGCGGGGGGGCCCCAGATACGCAGTATTTT.

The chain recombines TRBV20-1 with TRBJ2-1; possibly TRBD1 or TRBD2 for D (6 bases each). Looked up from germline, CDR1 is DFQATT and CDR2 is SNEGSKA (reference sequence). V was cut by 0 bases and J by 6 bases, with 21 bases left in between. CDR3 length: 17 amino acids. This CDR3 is CSARDPQSRGPINEQFF. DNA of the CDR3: TGCAGTGCTAGAGACCCCCAATCCCGGGGGCCCATCAATGAGCAGTTCTTC.

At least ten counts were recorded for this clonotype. The CDR3 is CASSYARADEQYF. CDR3 nucleotide sequence: TGTGCCAGCAGCTACGCCAGGGCTGATGAGCAGTACTTC. V is TRBV12-3 or TRBV12-4 and J is TRBJ2-7, with D perhaps matching TRBD1 (5 bases). Trimming took off 6 bases at V and 7 bases at J, with 16 bases between the two ends. The length of the CDR3 is 13 residues.

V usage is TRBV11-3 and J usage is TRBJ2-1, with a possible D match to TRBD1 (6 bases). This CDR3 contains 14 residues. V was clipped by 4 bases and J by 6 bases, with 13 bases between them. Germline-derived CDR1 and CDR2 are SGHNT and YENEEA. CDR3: CASSSRQAGNEQFF. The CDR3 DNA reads TGTGCCAGCAGCTCGCGACAGGCTGGCAATGAGCAGTTCTTC.

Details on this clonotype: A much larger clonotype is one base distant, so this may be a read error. The CDR3 sequence: CASSSLLFTFGNGYGYTF. DNA of the CDR3: TGTGCCAGCAGTTCTCTCTTGTTTACGTTCGGTAACGGCTATGGCTACACCTTC. The chain recombines TRBV12-3 or TRBV12-4 with TRBJ1-2; no clear D gene. V shed 4 bases and J shed 4 bases, with 25 bases lying between them. This CDR3 spans 18 amino acids.

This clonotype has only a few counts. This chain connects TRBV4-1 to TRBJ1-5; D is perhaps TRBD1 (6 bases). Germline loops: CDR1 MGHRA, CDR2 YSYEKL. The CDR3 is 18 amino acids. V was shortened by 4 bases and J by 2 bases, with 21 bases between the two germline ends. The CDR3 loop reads CASSPPSAGGRCNQPQHF. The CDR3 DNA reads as TGCGCCAGCAGCCCCCCCTCTGCCGGGGGCAGGTGCAATCAGCCCCAGCATTTT.

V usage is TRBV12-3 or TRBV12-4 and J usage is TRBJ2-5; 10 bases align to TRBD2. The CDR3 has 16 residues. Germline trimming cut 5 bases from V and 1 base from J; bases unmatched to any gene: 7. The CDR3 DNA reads TGTGCCAGCAGTCATCCACTAGCGGGGACCCAAGAGACCCAGTACTTC. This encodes CASSHPLAGTQETQYF.

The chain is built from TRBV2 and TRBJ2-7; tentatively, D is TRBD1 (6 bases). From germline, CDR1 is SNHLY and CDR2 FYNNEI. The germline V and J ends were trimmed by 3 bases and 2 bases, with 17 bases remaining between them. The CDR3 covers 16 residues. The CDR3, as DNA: TGTGCCAGCAGTGATGGATCCGGGACAAAACCCTACGAGCAGTACGTC. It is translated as CASSDGSGTKPYEQYV.

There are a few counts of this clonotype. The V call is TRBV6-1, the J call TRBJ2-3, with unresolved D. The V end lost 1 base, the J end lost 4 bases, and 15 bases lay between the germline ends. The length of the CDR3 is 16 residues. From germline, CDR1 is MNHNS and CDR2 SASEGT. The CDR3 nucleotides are TGTGCCAGCAGTGAAGAACACCTGGTAGTCCCAGATACGCAGTATTTT. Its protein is CASSEEHLVVPDTQYF.

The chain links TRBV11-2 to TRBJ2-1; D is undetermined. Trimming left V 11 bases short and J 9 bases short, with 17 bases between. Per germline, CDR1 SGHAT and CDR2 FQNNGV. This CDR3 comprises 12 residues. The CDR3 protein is CAGRQARSEQFF. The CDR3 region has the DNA TGTGCCGGCCGGCAAGCGCGTAGTGAGCAGTTCTTC. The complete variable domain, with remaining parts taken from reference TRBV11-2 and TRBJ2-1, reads EAGVAQSPRYKIIEKRQSVAFWCNPISGHATLYWYQQILGQGPKLLIQFQNNGVVDDSQLPKDRFSAERLKGVDSTLKIQPAKLEDSAVYLCAGRQARSEQFFGPGTRLTVL.

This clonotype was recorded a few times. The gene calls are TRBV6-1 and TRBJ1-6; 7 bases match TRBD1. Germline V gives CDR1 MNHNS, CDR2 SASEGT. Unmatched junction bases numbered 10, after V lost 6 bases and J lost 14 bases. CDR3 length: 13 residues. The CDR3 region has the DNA TGTGCCAGCAGCGACACGCGTCAGGGGGCCCTCCACTTT. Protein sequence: CASSDTRQGALHF.

The CDR3 is CASSEVYGTEAFF. The CDR3 DNA follows: TGTGCCAGCAGTGAAGTCTACGGTACTGAAGCTTTCTTT. The chain employs TRBV6-5 and TRBJ1-1; D remains unclear. Germline assignment: CDR1 MNHEY and CDR2 SVGAGI. CDR3 length equals 13 residues. The ends were cut back, 5 bases at V and 5 bases at J, with 12 bases in the middle.

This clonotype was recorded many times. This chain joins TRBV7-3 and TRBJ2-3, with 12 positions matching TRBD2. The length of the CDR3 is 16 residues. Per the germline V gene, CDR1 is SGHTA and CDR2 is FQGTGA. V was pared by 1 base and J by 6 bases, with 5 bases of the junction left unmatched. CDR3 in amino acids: CASSLMPSGGADTQYF. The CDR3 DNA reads TGTGCCAGCAGCTTAATGCCTAGCGGGGGGGCGGATACGCAGTATTTT.

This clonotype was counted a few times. The CDR3, as DNA: TGTGCCAGCAGTTCGGGGGGGCTAAAGGAGACCCAGTACTTC. Encoded protein: CASSSGGLKETQYF. The chain employs TRBV27 and TRBJ2-5; TRBD2 agrees at 8 bases. Germline trimming cut 4 bases from V and 5 bases from J; bases unmatched to any gene: 6. This CDR3 is built from 14 residues. CDR1 and CDR2 from the germline V gene are MNHEY and SMNVEV (reference sequence).